The present entry profiles one T cell receptor beta chain with its context. Its antigen remains unknown. Germline-derived CDR1 and CDR2 are SGHAT and FQNNGV. The CDR3 spans 15 residues. This sample was included in a study of shared clonotypes between healthy human individuals. Deep level was the assay's run setting. In the original analysis: ImmunoSEQ yielded junction-only sequences lacking quality scores, so filtering differed. TCRdb's copy holds only in-frame clones and misses some; the assay was immunoSEQ multiplex PCR. The V and J calls and clone size were taken over from that table, and D and trimming were inferred from the DNA. The sample holds some 470,000 clones, 60% to 85% seen once. Study results and caveats: Genetic and exposure-history diversity was limited by the small donor number. Specimens sampled were limited to blood, with tissue repertoires likely differing.

Input material: PBMCs. This sequence originates from a woman in her thirties or forties in good health. Some clones in this sample may be carry-over from other donors' samples. The rearrangement uses TRBV11-2 and TRBJ2-5, with TRBD2 matching over 10 bases. Matching the DNA end better, TRBJ2-7 makes the J call doubtful. In DNA, the CDR3 is TGTGCCAGCAGCCCAGCGGGGGGGCGATCCTACGAGCAGTACTTC. The encoded protein is CASSPAGGRSYEQYF.